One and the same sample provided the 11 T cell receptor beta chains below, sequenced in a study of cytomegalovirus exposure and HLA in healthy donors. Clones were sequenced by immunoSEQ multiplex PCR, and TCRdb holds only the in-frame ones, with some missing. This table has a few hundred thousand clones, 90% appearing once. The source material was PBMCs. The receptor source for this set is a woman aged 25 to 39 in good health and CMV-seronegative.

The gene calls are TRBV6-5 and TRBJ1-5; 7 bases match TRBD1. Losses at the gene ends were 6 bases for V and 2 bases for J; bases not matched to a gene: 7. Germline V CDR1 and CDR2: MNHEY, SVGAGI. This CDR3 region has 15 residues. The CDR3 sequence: CASRPDRAGNQPQHF. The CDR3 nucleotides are TGTGCCAGCAGACCCGACAGGGCGGGCAATCAGCCCCAGCATTTT.

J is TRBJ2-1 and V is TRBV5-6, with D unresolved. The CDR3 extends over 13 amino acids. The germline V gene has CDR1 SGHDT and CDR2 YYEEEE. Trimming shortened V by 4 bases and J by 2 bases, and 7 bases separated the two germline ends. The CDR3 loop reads CASSRATYNEQFF. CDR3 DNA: TGTGCCAGCAGCCGGGCTACCTACAATGAGCAGTTCTTC.

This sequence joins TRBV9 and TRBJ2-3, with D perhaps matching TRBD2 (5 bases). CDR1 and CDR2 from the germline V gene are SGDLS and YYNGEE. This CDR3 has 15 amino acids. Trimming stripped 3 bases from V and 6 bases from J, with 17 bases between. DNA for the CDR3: TGTGCCAGCAGCGCACTAGTGTCCGCACAGGATACGCAGTATTTT. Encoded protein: CASSALVSAQDTQYF.

The CDR3 spells CASSLGEPQYF. CDR3 nucleotides: TGTGCCAGCAGTTTGGGGGAGCCCCAGTACTTC. The V gene is TRBV28, the J gene TRBJ2-5; D possibly matches TRBD1 or TRBD2 (5 bases each). Germline V gene lookup returns CDR1 MDHEN and CDR2 SYDVKM. The CDR3 totals 11 residues. Trimming removed 3 bases at V and 9 bases at J, with 8 bases between.

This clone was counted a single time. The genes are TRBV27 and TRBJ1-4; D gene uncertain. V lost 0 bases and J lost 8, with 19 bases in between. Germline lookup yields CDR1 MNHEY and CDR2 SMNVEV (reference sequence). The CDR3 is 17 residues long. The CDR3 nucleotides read TGTGCCAGCAGTTTATCGAGCGGGCGGGGTTATGTAGAAAAACTGTTTTTT. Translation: CASSLSSGRGYVEKLFF.

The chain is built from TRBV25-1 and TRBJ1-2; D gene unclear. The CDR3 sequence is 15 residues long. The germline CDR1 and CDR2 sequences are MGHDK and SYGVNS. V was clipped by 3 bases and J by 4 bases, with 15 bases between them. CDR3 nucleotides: TGTGCCAGCAGTGATGCACCCTTAGACGGCTATGGCTACACCTTC. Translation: CASSDAPLDGYGYTF.

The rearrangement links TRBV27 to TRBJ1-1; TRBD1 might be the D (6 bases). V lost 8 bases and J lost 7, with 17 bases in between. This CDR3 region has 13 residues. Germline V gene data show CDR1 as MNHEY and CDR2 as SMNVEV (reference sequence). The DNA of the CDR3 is TGTGCCAGCGGAAACCAGGGGACATTTGAAGCTTTCTTT. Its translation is CASGNQGTFEAFF.

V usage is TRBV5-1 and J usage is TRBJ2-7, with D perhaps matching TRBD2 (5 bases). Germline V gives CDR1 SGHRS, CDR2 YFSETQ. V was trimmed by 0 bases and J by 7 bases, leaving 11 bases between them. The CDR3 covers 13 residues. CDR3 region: CASSLEIGREQYF. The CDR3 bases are TGCGCCAGCAGCTTGGAGATTGGGAGAGAGCAGTACTTC.

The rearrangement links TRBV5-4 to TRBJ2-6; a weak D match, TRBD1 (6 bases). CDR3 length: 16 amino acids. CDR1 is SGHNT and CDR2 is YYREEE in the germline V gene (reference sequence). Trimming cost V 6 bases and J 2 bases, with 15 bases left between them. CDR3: CASTETQGTGANVLTF. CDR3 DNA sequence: TGTGCCAGCACCGAAACACAGGGTACTGGGGCCAACGTCCTGACTTTC.

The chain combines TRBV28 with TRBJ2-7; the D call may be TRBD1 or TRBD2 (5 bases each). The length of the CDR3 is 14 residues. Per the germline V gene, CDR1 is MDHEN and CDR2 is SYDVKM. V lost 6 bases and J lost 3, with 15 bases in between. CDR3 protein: CASSSPGTGYEQYF. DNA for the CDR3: TGTGCCAGCAGCTCACCCGGGACGGGCTACGAGCAGTACTTC.

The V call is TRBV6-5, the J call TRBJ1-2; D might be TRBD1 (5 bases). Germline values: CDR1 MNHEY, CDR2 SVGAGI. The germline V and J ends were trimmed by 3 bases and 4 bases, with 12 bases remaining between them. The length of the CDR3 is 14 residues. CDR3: CASSYTRQSYGYTF. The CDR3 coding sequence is TGTGCCAGCAGTTATACCCGACAGTCCTATGGCTACACCTTC.